This is a list of T cell receptor beta chains from one sample in a study of OX40 agonist ivuxolimab in advanced cancers. Profiled with immunoSEQ multiplex PCR; TCRdb holds only in-frame clones, not every one. The sample lists around 53,000 clones, 88% seen once, with over 6% in the top ten. The input for sequencing was CD4+ or CD8+ T cells sorted from blood, taken in a trial of the OX40 agonist ivuxolimab. These receptors all stem from an adult with an advanced solid tumor such as melanoma, head and neck, liver or kidney cancer. CDR3s include the opening cysteine and the closing phenylalanine or tryptophan.

j_gene	v_gene	CDR3aa
TRBJ2-1	TRBV6-5	CASSYQGLPNEQFF
TRBJ2-3	TRBV19	CATNRDSSTDTQYF
TRBJ1-2	TRBV6-1	CASSEQGALGYTF
TRBJ2-7	TRBV6-5	CASSQSQATYEQYF
TRBJ1-6	TRBV27	CASSLLGTSSESSPLHF
TRBJ1-2	TRBV19	CASSIGGKYGYTF
TRBJ2-1	TRBV2	CASSEKGGPTSGRRGEQFF
TRBJ2-7	TRBV7-9	CASSADWQQYF
TRBJ2-1	TRBV7-9	CAGLAGGPSYNEQFF
TRBJ2-3	TRBV7-3	CASSSSRLAGNTDTQYF
TRBJ2-6	TRBV29-1	CSARIGTGANVLTF